The 32 T cell receptor beta chains reported below all come from one sample, sequenced in a study of shared clonotypes between healthy human individuals. Sequencing used immunoSEQ multiplex PCR; TCRdb keeps in-frame clones, though not all of them. The sample gives about 450,000 clones, less than 80% of which show up once; approximately 12% is in the top ten. The sample consisted of PBMCs. The origin of the receptors is a middle-aged woman in good health. Some clones in this sample may be carry-over from other donors' samples.

The rearrangement uses TRBV19 and TRBJ1-6; D gene ambiguous. The CDR3 covers 15 residues. V was clipped by 3 bases and J by 0 bases, with 6 bases between them. Germline loops: CDR1 LNHDA, CDR2 SQIVND (reference sequence). The CDR3 bases are TGTGCCAGTAGTATTCAGAGCTCCTATAATTCACCCCTCCACTTT. This codes for CASSIQSSYNSPLHF.

The rearrangement joins TRBV7-9 to TRBJ1-2; 10 bases line up with TRBD1. V was pared by 1 base and J by 4 bases, with 9 bases of the junction left unmatched. This CDR3 has 17 residues. Germline-derived CDR1 and CDR2 are SEHNR and FQNEAQ (reference sequence). Here the CDR3 reads CASSLGGQGPPGYGYTF. CDR3 bases: TGTGCCAGCAGCTTAGGGGGACAGGGGCCTCCTGGCTATGGCTACACCTTC.

To note about this clone: This is likely an artifact of a read error, given a far larger clone one base away. The genes are TRBV6-1 and TRBJ2-2; D unclear. V was pared by 0 bases and J by 3 bases, with 5 bases between. Germline V lookup: CDR1 MNHNS, CDR2 SASEGT. This CDR3 region has 14 residues. The chain's CDR3 is CASSEAADTGELFF. Written as DNA, the CDR3 is TGTGCCAGCAGTGAAGCTGCGGACACCGGGGAGCTGTTTTTT.

This clone was observed a few times. The chain combines TRBV18 with TRBJ1-2; TRBD1 matches 9 bases. The CDR3 runs to 13 residues. The ends lost 4 bases at V and 7 bases at J; junction bases unmatched: 4. Germline CDR1 and CDR2: KGHSH and LQKENI. The CDR3 DNA reads TGTGCCAGCTCACACAGGGGGCAAGTTGGCTACACCTTC. It is translated as CASSHRGQVGYTF.

This sequence joins TRBV30 and TRBJ2-7, with D perhaps matching TRBD2 (6 bases). Germline V gives CDR1 GTSNPN, CDR2 SVGIG (reference sequence). The length of the CDR3 is 15 residues. V shed 3 bases and J shed 3 bases, with 18 bases lying between them. CDR3 loop: CAWRGGRNSNYEQYF. CDR3 nucleotide sequence: TGTGCCTGGAGGGGAGGTCGGAACTCGAACTACGAGCAGTACTTC.

The chain is built from TRBV6-6 and TRBJ2-5, with D perhaps given as TRBD1 or TRBD2 (5 bases each). This CDR3 spans 15 amino acids. V lost 4 bases and J lost 1, with 13 bases in between. CDR1 and CDR2 (germline): MNHNY, SVGAGI (reference sequence). The CDR3 loop reads CASSSLRGPQETQYF. CDR3 nucleotides: TGTGCCAGCAGTTCACTCCGGGGACCCCAAGAGACCCAGTACTTC.

The CDR3: CASSPGVGGSREKLFF. The CDR3 bases are TGTGCCAGCTCACCGGGGGTAGGAGGCAGTCGTGAAAAACTGTTTTTT. The rearrangement joins TRBV18 to TRBJ1-4; possible D gene TRBD1, 5 bases. In germline, CDR1 is KGHSH, CDR2 LQKENI. V lost 3 bases and J lost 7, with 18 bases in between. CDR3 length: 16 residues.

The chain links TRBV7-3 to TRBJ1-1; tentatively, D is TRBD1 (5 bases). In germline, CDR1 is SGHTA, CDR2 FQGTGA. This CDR3 has 14 residues. V lost 5 bases and J lost 1, with 11 bases in between. This CDR3 reads CASSHVTENTEAFF. CDR3 nucleotide sequence: TGTGCCAGCAGCCATGTGACAGAGAACACTGAAGCTTTCTTT.

This chain uses TRBV9 with TRBJ2-7; 8 nucleotides line up with TRBD1. CDR3 length equals 15 residues. Germline loops: CDR1 SGDLS, CDR2 YYNGEE. Trimming cost V 2 bases and J 2 bases; bases outside gene matches: 6. This CDR3 reads CASSVGGTGAYEQYF. DNA of the CDR3: TGTGCCAGCAGCGTTGGAGGGACAGGTGCCTACGAGCAGTACTTC.

With respect to this clone: A single base separates this from a much larger clone, so it may be a read error. The V call is TRBV4-2, the J call TRBJ2-7; D is tentatively TRBD1 or TRBD2 (5 bases each). CDR3 length: 17 residues. Germline V gene sequence: CDR1 LGHNA, CDR2 YNFKEQ. CDR3 region: CAGSQEGPTEPTYEQYF. DNA of the CDR3: TGTGCCGGCAGCCAAGAGGGGCCGACAGAGCCCACCTACGAGCAGTACTTC.

This clone showed up many times. The chain employs TRBV11-2 and TRBJ2-1, with a tentative D call TRBD2 (6 bases). Germline V CDR1 and CDR2: SGHAT, FQNNGV. The CDR3 has 13 amino acids. With 0 bases removed from V and 10 bases from J, the gap between germline ends came to 10 bases. The CDR3 is CASSLDLSGEQFF. CDR3 DNA: TGTGCCAGCAGCTTAGATCTAAGCGGGGAGCAGTTCTTC.

The chain joins TRBV28 to TRBJ1-1; D remains unclear. The CDR3 is made up of 12 amino acids. V dropped 7 bases and J dropped 4 bases, with 10 bases sitting between them. The germline CDR1 and CDR2 sequences are MDHEN and SYDVKM. This CDR3 is CASTAVGTEAFF. CDR3 sequence (DNA): TGTGCCAGCACGGCCGTAGGCACTGAAGCTTTCTTT.

The chain is built from TRBV6-1 and TRBJ2-3; TRBD2 is a possible D gene (6 bases). Germline CDR1 is MNHNS and CDR2 is SASEGT. Trimming took off 6 bases at V and 2 bases at J, with 15 bases between the two ends. This CDR3 has 15 residues. In DNA form, the CDR3 reads TGTGCCAGCAGGGACACAGAGCGGGTCACAGATACGCAGTATTTT. It encodes CASRDTERVTDTQYF.

The chain uses TRBV2 and TRBJ2-1; D unresolved. Between the trimmed V and J ends, which lost 6 bases and 14 bases, there was a span of 11 bases. Germline CDR1 is SNHLY and CDR2 is FYNNEI. The CDR3 runs 10 residues. The CDR3 nucleotides read TGTGCCAGCAGAAATGTCGTCGAGTTCTTC. Its protein product is CASRNVVEFF.

The gene calls are TRBV11-1 and TRBJ1-1; weak D call: TRBD1 (5 bases). The CDR3 extends over 13 amino acids. With 3 bases removed from V and 10 bases from J, the gap between germline ends came to 15 bases. CDR1 and CDR2 from the germline V gene are SGHAT and FQDESV (reference sequence). The chain's CDR3 is CASSFGTLEGAFF. The CDR3 DNA reads as TGTGCCAGCAGCTTCGGGACTCTCGAAGGAGCTTTCTTT.

J is TRBJ2-3 and V is TRBV7-3; TRBD1 aligns across 12 bases. Germline CDR1 SGHTA, CDR2 FQGTGA. There are 16 residues in the CDR3. Losses at the gene ends were 4 bases for V and 1 base for J; bases not matched to a gene: 3. CDR3 sequence: CASSSGTGGGTDTQYF. CDR3 coding DNA: TGTGCCAGCAGCTCCGGGACAGGGGGCGGCACAGATACGCAGTATTTT.

The chain uses TRBV28 and TRBJ1-2, with 7 bases that match TRBD1. The CDR3 runs to 14 residues. With 8 bases clipped from V and 6 bases from J, the junction kept 12 bases outside the gene matches. The germline CDR1 and CDR2 sequences are MDHEN and SYDVKM. In nucleotides, the CDR3 is TGTGCCAGCCAAGACGGGGGACAGAGGAATGGCTACACCTTC. Residues: CASQDGGQRNGYTF.

This chain links TRBV28 with TRBJ1-5, with a weak D call TRBD1 (5 bases). The CDR3 is made up of 14 amino acids. The germline CDR1 and CDR2 sequences are MDHEN and SYDVKM. Trimming pared 8 bases from V and 4 bases from J, leaving 15 bases between. CDR3 loop: CASCRDRMNQPQHF. The CDR3 DNA is TGTGCCAGCTGCCGGGACCGAATGAATCAGCCCCAGCATTTT. Supplemented by reference TRBV28 and TRBJ1-5, the full variable domain reads DVKVTQSSRYLVKRTGEKVFLECVQDMDHENMFWYRQDPGLGLRLIYFSYDVKMKEKGDIPEGYSVSREKKERFSLILESASTNQTSMYLCASCRDRMNQPQHFGDGTRLSIL.

The V call is TRBV7-3, the J call TRBJ2-1; 7 positions agree with TRBD2. This CDR3 spans 15 amino acids. The germline V gene encodes CDR1 SGHTA and CDR2 FQGTGA. The J segment lost 0 bases and the V segment lost 6 bases, leaving 5 bases of the junction unmatched. In DNA form, the CDR3 reads TGTGCCAGCAGGCCCGGGGGGAGCTCCTACAATGAGCAGTTCTTC. This translates into CASRPGGSSYNEQFF.

This clone was counted a single time. The V call is TRBV5-1, the J call TRBJ2-1; TRBD2 aligns across 11 bases. The germline gives CDR1 SGHRS, CDR2 YFSETQ. The length of the CDR3 is 14 residues. V shed 6 bases and J 5 bases; nucleotides not matched to a gene: 4. The CDR3 loop is CASMGTSGNNEQFF. The CDR3 DNA sequence: TGCGCCAGCATGGGGACTAGCGGAAACAATGAGCAGTTCTTC. Together with reference TRBV5-1 and TRBJ2-1, the CDR3 gives the full variable domain: KAGVTQTPRYLIKTRGQQVTLSCSPISGHRSVSWYQQTPGQGLQFLFEYFSETQRNKGNFPGRFSGRQFSNSRSEMNVSTLELGDSALYLCASMGTSGNNEQFFGPGTRLTVL.

The chain carries TRBV19 and TRBJ2-5; the D is unclear. This CDR3 has 13 amino acids. CDR1 LNHDA and CDR2 SQIVND come from the germline V gene (reference sequence). Trimming removed 4 bases at V and 1 base at J, with 7 bases between. The CDR3 here is CASSSTAQETQYF. Here the CDR3 DNA reads TGTGCCAGTAGTAGTACAGCCCAAGAGACCCAGTACTTC.

The V call is TRBV19, the J call TRBJ2-2, with 14 nucleotides matching TRBD2. The V gene's germline CDR1 is LNHDA and CDR2 SQIVND (reference sequence). The CDR3 sequence is 16 residues long. The V segment lost 8 bases and the J segment 3 bases; nucleotides outside the gene matches: 5. This CDR3 is CASRLAGGRDTGELFF. The CDR3 coding sequence is TGTGCCAGTCGACTAGCGGGAGGGCGGGACACCGGGGAGCTGTTTTTT. Filled out from reference TRBV19 and TRBJ2-2, the complete variable domain reads DGGITQSPKYLFRKEGQNVTLSCEQNLNHDAMYWYRQDPGQGLRLIYYSQIVNDFQKGDIAEGYSVSREKKESFPLTVTSAQKNPTAFYLCASRLAGGRDTGELFFGEGSRLTVL.

In its sample, this clone was seen once. The chain is built from TRBV7-2 and TRBJ2-1; a weak D match, TRBD1 (5 bases). The V gene lost 5 bases and the J gene lost 15 bases, with 29 bases spanning the gap. The CDR3 extends over 16 amino acids. Germline CDR1 and CDR2: SGHTA and FQGNSA. CDR3 in DNA: TGTGCCAGCAGCCCCGCGCAGGGAAGGGCTTCCGTTGGCTCGTTCTTC. It encodes CASSPAQGRASVGSFF.

This clone was counted a few times. This rearrangement joins TRBV9 to TRBJ1-2; D gene ambiguous. Germline V gene lookup returns CDR1 SGDLS and CDR2 YYNGEE. The CDR3 contains 14 residues. The V end lost 6 bases, the J end lost 5 bases, and 17 bases lay between the germline ends. For the CDR3, the DNA is TGTGCCAGCAACAGCCCGACCCTAGGGTATGGCTACACCTTC. It translates to CASNSPTLGYGYTF.

This clone was seen once. The rearrangement uses TRBV30 and TRBJ2-7; D might be TRBD2 (5 bases). Deletions cut 0 bases from V and 6 bases from J, with 24 bases between. Germline CDR1 and CDR2: GTSNPN and SVGIG (reference sequence). The CDR3 is 17 residues long. The CDR3 bases are TGTGCCTGGAGTGTGAAATACTCGGGGAGTGCGATAAGCGAGCAGTACTTC. Its translation is CAWSVKYSGSAISEQYF.

The J gene is TRBJ2-1, the V gene TRBV5-1; D is tentatively TRBD1 or TRBD2 (6 bases each). Per germline, CDR1 SGHRS and CDR2 YFSETQ. V was shortened by 6 bases and J by 4 bases, with 17 bases between the two germline ends. CDR3 size: 15 residues. The CDR3 coding sequence is TGCGCCAGCAAGGGGGGCCCCCGCGTGTACAATGAGCAGTTCTTC. It translates to CASKGGPRVYNEQFF.

This chain connects TRBV2 to TRBJ2-1; D not certain. Germline-derived CDR1 and CDR2 are SNHLY and FYNNEI. V was clipped by 3 bases and J by 8 bases, with 11 bases between them. The CDR3 sequence is 13 residues long. CDR3 DNA: TGTGCCAGCAGTGAGATCGGAGTCGATGAGCAGTTCTTC. Translating gives CASSEIGVDEQFF.

The chain combines TRBV5-5 with TRBJ2-2; unclear D gene. V gave up 1 base and J gave up 1 base, with 11 bases separating them. Germline-derived CDR1 and CDR2 are SGHKS and YYEKEE (reference sequence). The CDR3 covers 16 residues. Here the CDR3 DNA reads TGTGCCAGCAGCTTGACGACGCGTCGGAACACCGGGGAGCTGTTTTTT. Translated: CASSLTTRRNTGELFF.

This clone is judged medium-sized. Additional DNA sequences in this sample encode the identical CDR3. V usage is TRBV9 and J usage is TRBJ1-5, with 7 bases identical to TRBD1. V dropped 0 bases and J dropped 7; count of bases not matched to a gene: 7. The CDR3 sequence is 15 residues long. Germline V gives CDR1 SGDLS, CDR2 YYNGEE. The CDR3 loop is CASSVEGARGQPQHF. CDR3 bases: TGTGCCAGCAGCGTAGAGGGGGCGCGGGGACAGCCCCAGCATTTT.

This clone was seen more than once but under ten times. The V call is TRBV4-3, the J call TRBJ1-4, with 9 bases fitting TRBD1. The CDR3 has 16 amino acids. With 0 bases clipped from V and 7 bases from J, the junction kept 6 bases outside the gene matches. The germline V gene encodes CDR1 LGHNA and CDR2 YSLEER. The CDR3 bases are TGCGCCAGCAGCCAAGATAGGGACAGGGTCGCTGAAAAACTGTTTTTT. Encoded protein: CASSQDRDRVAEKLFF.

This clone has more than one count but fewer than ten. Sequence at one end of the junction differs from germline and may be a read error. The V gene is TRBV2, the J gene TRBJ2-1; D is unclear. Germline CDR1 is SNHLY and CDR2 is FYNNEI. The CDR3 length is 12 residues. CDR3: CASREAGNEQFF. The CDR3 DNA reads TGTGCCAGCAGAGAAGCTGGGAATGAGCAGTTCTTC.

Here the CDR3 DNA reads TGTGCCAGCAGTGGACTGGGCTCTGGGGCCAACGTCCTGACTTTC. Amino acids: CASSGLGSGANVLTF. The chain carries TRBV6-5 and TRBJ2-6; TRBD2 is a possible D gene (5 bases). The germline CDR1 and CDR2 sequences are MNHEY and SVGAGI. V dropped 5 bases and J dropped 0 bases, with 8 bases sitting between them. There are 15 residues in the CDR3.